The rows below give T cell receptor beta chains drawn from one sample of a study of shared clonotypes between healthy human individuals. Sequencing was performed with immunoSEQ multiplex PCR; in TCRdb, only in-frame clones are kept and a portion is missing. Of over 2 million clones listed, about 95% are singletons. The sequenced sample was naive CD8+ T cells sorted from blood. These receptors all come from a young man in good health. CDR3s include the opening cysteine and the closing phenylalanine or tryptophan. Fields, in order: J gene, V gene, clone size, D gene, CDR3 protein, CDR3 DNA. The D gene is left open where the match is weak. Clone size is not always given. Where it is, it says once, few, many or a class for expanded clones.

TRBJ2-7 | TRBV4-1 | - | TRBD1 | CASSQVTGVGEQYF | TGCGCCAGCAGCCAGGTCACAGGGGTGGGCGAGCAGTACTTC
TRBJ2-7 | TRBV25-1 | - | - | CASSEYGRASYEQYF | TGTGCCAGCAGTGAATACGGCAGGGCCTCCTACGAGCAGTACTTC
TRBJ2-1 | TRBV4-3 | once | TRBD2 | CASSYTRTSGDNEQFF | TGCGCCAGCAGCTACACACGGACTAGCGGAGACAATGAGCAGTTCTTC
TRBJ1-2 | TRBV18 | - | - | CASSPPTGAYGYTF | TGTGCCAGCTCACCCCCGACAGGTGCCTATGGCTACACCTTC
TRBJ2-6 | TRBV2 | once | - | CARNLDNSGANVLTF | TGTGCCAGAAACTTAGACAACTCTGGGGCCAACGTCCTGACTTTC
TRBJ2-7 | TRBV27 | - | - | CATVAAGTYEQYF | TGTGCCACCGTGGCTGCAGGTACCTACGAGCAGTACTTC
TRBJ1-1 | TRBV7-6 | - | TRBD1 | CASSLVSANYDRGNTEAFF | TGTGCCAGCAGCTTAGTTTCGGCCAATTACGACAGGGGGAACACTGAAGCTTTCTTT
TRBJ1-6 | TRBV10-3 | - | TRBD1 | CAISESGAAGGTYNSPLHF | TGTGCCATCAGTGAGTCAGGAGCGGCAGGGGGCACCTATAATTCACCCCTCCACTTT
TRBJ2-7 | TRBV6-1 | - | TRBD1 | CASRGTGDYEQYF | TGTGCCAGCAGGGGGACAGGGGATTACGAGCAGTACTTC
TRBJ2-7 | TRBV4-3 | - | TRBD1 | CASSQAGTGVYEQYF | TGCGCCAGCAGCCAAGCGGGGACAGGGGTATACGAGCAGTACTTC
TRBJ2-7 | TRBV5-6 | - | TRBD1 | CASSSQGQPTYEQYF | TGTGCCAGCAGCTCACAGGGGCAACCAACTTACGAGCAGTACTTC
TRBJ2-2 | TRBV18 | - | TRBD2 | CASSLNLAGANTGELFF | TGTGCCAGCTCACTCAACCTAGCGGGGGCCAACACCGGGGAGCTGTTTTTT
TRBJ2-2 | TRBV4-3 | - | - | CASSQDPAGELFF | TGCGCCAGCAGCCAAGACCCGGCCGGGGAGCTGTTTTTT
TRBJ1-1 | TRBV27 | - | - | CASSSIQTINTEAFF | TGTGCCAGCAGTTCCATTCAGACGATAAACACTGAAGCTTTCTTT
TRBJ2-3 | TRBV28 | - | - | CASSPRFGATDTQYF | TGTGCCAGCAGTCCCCGGTTTGGGGCAACAGATACGCAGTATTTT
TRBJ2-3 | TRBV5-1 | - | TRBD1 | CASSPDRSTDTQYF | TGCGCCAGCAGCCCGGACAGGAGCACAGATACGCAGTATTTT
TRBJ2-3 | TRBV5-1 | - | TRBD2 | CASSSDSGGPESTDTQYF | TGCGCCAGCAGCTCAGATAGCGGGGGGCCAGAGAGCACAGATACGCAGTATTTT
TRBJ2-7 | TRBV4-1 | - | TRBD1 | CASSLQGNLYEQYF | TGCGCCAGCAGCCTACAGGGGAACCTCTACGAGCAGTACTTC
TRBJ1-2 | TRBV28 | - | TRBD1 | CASSLSRTGLGDGYTF | TGTGCCAGCAGTCTCTCCAGGACAGGGCTAGGGGATGGCTACACCTTC
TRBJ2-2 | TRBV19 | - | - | CASKGMWGNTGELFF | TGTGCCAGTAAGGGGATGTGGGGGAACACCGGGGAGCTGTTTTTT
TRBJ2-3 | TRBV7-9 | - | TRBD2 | CASSLARLAGGYTDTQYF | TGTGCCAGCAGCTTAGCGCGACTAGCGGGAGGGTACACAGATACGCAGTATTTT
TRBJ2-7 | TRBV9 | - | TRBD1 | CASSVEGGQGYEQYF | TGTGCCAGCAGCGTAGAAGGGGGACAGGGCTACGAGCAGTACTTC
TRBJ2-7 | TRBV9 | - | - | CASSPGAPSSYEQYF | TGTGCCAGCAGCCCGGGGGCCCCGAGCTCCTACGAGCAGTACTTC
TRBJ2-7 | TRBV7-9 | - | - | CASSPPNPGSVDEQYF | TGTGCCAGCAGCCCCCCCAATCCGGGAAGCGTTGACGAGCAGTACTTC
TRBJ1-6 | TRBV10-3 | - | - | CAISESEASSYNSPLHF | TGTGCCATCAGTGAGTCTGAGGCAAGCTCCTATAATTCACCCCTCCACTTT
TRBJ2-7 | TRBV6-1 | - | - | CASRKTDSYEQYF | TGTGCCAGCCGAAAGACAGACTCCTACGAGCAGTACTTC
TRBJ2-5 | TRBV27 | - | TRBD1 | CASTSGTGLGETQYF | TGTGCCAGCACCTCCGGGACAGGGTTGGGGGAGACCCAGTACTTC
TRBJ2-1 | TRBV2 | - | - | CASSERRGYEQFF | TGTGCCAGCAGTGAACGAAGGGGCTATGAGCAGTTCTTC
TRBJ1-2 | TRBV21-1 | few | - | CASSKVRDRTQGPYGYTF | TGTGCCAGCAGCAAAGTCCGGGACAGGACTCAGGGGCCCTATGGCTACACCTTC
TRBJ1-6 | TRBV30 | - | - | CAWSGGNWEVYNSPLHF | TGTGCCTGGAGTGGAGGCAATTGGGAAGTTTATAATTCACCCCTCCACTTT